Sequencing of this T cell receptor (beta chain) was carried out in a study of T cell responses to AZD1222 COVID-19 vaccine. Whole-study findings and limits: Just a handful of AZD1222 recipients were seropositive at baseline. Clonal diversity was possibly underestimated, and white British individuals and females predominated among donors. In the spike-specific TCR repertoire, nearly half reportedly target unmutated variant regions. Spike-specific TCR breadth rose after two AZD1222 doses, and depth rose as well.

V lost 1 base, J lost 6 bases, and 10 bases lay in between. Germline lookup yields CDR1 KGHSH and CDR2 LQKENI. CDR3 size: 15 residues. This table comes from immunoSEQ multiplex PCR, and its TCRdb copy is limited to in-frame clones, with some not included. Seen here are approximately 110,000 clones, around 90% observed once, and the top ten hold 9.5% to 15%. This clone was seen a few times. Its antigen is not identified. Sequenced here: peripheral blood, sampled on day 0 of MenACWY control vaccination. The source is an adult in good health. The V and J genes are TRBV18 and TRBJ1-6; no reliable D call. In DNA form, the CDR3 reads TGTGCCAGCTCACCACGTAAGGACCCTAATTCACCCCTCCACTTT. It yields the protein CASSPRKDPNSPLHF. Full variable domain (outside the CDR3, taken from reference TRBV18 and TRBJ1-6): NAGVMQNPRHLVRRRGQEARLRCSPMKGHSHVYWYRQLPEEGLKFMVYLQKENIIDESGMPKERFSAEFPKEGPSILRIQQVVRGDSAAYFCASSPRKDPNSPLHFGNGTRLTVT.